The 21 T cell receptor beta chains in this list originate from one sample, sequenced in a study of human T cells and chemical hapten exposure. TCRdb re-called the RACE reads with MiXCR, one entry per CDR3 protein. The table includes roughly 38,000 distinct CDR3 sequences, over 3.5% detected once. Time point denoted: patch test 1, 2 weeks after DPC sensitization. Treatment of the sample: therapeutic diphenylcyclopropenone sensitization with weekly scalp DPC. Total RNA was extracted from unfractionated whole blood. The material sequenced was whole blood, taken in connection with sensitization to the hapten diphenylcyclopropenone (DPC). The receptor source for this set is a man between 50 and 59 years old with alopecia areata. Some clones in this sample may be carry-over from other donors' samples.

This CDR3 is CASTLTSGSRDEQFF. CDR3 DNA sequence: TGTGCCAGCACCTTGACTAGCGGGAGCCGCGATGAGCAGTTCTTC. The chain combines TRBV12-3 or TRBV12-4 with TRBJ2-1, with 12 positions matching TRBD2. Unmatched junction bases numbered 9, after V lost 7 bases and J lost 8 bases. The CDR3 covers 15 residues.

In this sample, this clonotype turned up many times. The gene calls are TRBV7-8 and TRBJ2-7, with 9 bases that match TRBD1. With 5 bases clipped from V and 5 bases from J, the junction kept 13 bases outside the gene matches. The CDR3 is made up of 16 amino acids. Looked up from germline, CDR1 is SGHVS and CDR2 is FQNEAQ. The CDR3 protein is CASSPSPGTGLHEQYF. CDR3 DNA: TGTGCCAGCAGCCCCAGTCCCGGGACAGGGTTGCACGAGCAGTACTTC.

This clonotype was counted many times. CDR3 bases: TGTGCCAGCAGACTCGGGACAAAGGGCGGGGAGCTGTTTTTT. Its translation is CASRLGTKGGELFF. The J gene is TRBJ2-2, the V gene TRBV27, with D perhaps TRBD1 (6 bases). The V end lost 6 bases, the J end lost 7 bases, and 15 bases lay between the germline ends. The germline V gene has CDR1 MNHEY and CDR2 SMNVEV (reference sequence). The CDR3 extends over 14 amino acids.

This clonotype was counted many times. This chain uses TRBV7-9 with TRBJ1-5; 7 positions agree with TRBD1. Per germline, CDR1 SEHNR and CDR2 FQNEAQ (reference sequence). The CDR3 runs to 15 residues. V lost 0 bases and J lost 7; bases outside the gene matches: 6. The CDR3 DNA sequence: TGTGCCAGCAGCTTAGCGCGGGACAGCTCCCAGCCCCAGCATTTT. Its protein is CASSLARDSSQPQHF.

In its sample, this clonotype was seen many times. The CDR3: CASSPSDTTDTQYF. Written as DNA, the CDR3 is TGTGCCAGCTCACCATCGGACACCACAGATACGCAGTATTTT. V usage is TRBV18 and J usage is TRBJ2-3; D may be TRBD1 (5 bases). V was shortened by 2 bases and J by 2 bases, with 8 bases between the two germline ends. CDR3 length: 14 amino acids. Germline CDR1 is KGHSH and CDR2 is LQKENI.

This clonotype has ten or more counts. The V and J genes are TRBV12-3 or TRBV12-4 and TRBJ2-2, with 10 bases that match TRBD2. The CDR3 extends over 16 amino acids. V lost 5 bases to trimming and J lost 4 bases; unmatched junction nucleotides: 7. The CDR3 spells CASSPTSGTGTGELFF. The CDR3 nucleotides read TGTGCCAGCAGTCCCACTAGCGGGACGGGCACCGGGGAGCTGTTTTTT.

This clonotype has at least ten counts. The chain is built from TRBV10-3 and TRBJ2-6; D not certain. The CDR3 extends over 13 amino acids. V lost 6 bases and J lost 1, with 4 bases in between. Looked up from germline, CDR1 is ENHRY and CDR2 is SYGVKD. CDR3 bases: TGTGCCATCAGAGTATCTGGGGCCAACGTCCTGACTTTC. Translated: CAIRVSGANVLTF.

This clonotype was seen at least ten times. Written as DNA, the CDR3 is TGCAGTGCGCTCGGACAGGGGAACTATGGCTACACCTTC. This translates into CSALGQGNYGYTF. The chain carries TRBV20-1 and TRBJ1-2; 9 bases are shared with TRBD1. CDR1 is DFQATT and CDR2 is SNEGSKA in the germline V gene (reference sequence). V trimming: 6 bases; J trimming: 2 bases; junction bases outside the gene matches: 4. This CDR3 spans 13 amino acids.

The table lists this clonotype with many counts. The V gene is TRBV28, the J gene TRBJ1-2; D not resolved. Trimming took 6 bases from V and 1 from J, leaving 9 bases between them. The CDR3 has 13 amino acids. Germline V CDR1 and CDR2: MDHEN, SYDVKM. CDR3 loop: CASSSLHNYGYTF. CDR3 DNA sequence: TGTGCCAGCAGCTCCCTCCATAACTATGGCTACACCTTC.

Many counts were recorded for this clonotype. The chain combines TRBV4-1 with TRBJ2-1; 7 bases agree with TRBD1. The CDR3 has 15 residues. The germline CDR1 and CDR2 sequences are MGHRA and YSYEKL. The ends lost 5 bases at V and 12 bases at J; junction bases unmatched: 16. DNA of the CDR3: TGCGCCAGCAGCGACAGGGAACATTTGCTGCAGGGGCAGTTCTTC. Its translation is CASSDREHLLQGQFF.

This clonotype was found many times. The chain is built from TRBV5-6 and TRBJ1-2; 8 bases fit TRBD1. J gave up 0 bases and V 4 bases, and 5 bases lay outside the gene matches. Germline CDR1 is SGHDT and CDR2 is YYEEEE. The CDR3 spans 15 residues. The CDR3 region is CASSTGQETNYGYTF. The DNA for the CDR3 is TGTGCCAGCAGCACGGGACAGGAGACTAACTATGGCTACACCTTC.

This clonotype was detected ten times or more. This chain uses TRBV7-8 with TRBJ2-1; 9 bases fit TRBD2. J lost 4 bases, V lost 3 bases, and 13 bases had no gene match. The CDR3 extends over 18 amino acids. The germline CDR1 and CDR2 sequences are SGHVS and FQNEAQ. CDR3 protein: CASSLAGFQAGGYNEQFF. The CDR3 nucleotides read TGTGCCAGCAGCTTGGCAGGGTTTCAAGCGGGGGGATACAATGAGCAGTTCTTC.

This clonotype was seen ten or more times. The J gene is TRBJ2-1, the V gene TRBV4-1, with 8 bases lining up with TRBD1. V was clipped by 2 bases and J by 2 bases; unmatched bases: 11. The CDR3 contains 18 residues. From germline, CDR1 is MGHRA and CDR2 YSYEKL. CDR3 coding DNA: TGCGCCAGCAGCCAATTCACCTCGACAGGGGAAGCCTACAATGAGCAGTTCTTC. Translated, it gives CASSQFTSTGEAYNEQFF.

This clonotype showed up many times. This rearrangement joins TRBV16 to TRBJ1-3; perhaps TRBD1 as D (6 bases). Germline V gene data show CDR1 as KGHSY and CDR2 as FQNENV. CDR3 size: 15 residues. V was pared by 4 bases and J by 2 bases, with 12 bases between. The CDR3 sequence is CASSRFRGTGNTIYF. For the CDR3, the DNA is TGTGCCAGCAGCCGATTCAGGGGCACTGGAAACACCATATATTTT.

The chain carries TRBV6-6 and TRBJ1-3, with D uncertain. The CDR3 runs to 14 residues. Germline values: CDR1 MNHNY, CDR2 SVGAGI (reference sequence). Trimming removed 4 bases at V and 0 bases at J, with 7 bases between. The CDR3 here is CASSSGSSGNTIYF. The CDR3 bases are TGTGCCAGCAGTTCTGGAAGCTCTGGAAACACCATATATTTT.

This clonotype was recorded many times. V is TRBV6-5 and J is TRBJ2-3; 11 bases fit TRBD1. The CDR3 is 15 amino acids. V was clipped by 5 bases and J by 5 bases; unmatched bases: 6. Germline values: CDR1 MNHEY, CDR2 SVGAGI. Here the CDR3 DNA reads TGTGCCAGCAGTCGACGGGACAGGGGGATAGATACGCAGTATTTT. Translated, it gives CASSRRDRGIDTQYF.

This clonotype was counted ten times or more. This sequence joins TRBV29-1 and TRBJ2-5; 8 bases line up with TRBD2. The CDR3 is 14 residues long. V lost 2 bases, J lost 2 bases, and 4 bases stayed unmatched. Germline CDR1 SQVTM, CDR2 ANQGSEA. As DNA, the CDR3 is TGCAGCGTTGAAAGCGGGAGTTTACAAGAGACCCAGTACTTC. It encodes CSVESGSLQETQYF.

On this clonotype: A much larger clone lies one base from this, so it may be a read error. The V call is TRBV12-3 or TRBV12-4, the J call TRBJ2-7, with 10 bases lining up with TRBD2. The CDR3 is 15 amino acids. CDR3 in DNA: TGTGTCAGCAGTTTGAGGACTAGCGGCCTCGTCGAGCAGTACTTC. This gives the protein CVSSLRTSGLVEQYF.

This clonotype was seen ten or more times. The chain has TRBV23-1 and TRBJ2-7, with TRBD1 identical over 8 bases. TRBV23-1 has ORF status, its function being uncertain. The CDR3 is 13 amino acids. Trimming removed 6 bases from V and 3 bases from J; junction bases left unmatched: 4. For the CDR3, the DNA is TGCGCCAGCAGACGACAGGGGTTCTACGAGCAGTACTTC. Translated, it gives CASRRQGFYEQYF.

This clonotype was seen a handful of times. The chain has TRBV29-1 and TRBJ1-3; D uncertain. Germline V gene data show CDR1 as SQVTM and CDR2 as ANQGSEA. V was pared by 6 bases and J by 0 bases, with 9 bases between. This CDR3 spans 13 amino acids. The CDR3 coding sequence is TGCAGCGTAGCGGGGTTCTCTGGAAACACCATATATTTT. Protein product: CSVAGFSGNTIYF.

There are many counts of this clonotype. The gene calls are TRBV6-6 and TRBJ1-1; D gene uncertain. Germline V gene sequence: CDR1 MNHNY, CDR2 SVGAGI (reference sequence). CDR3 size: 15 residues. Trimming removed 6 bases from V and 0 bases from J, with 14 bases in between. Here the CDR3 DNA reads TGTGCCAGCAGCCCCAATTGGCAGCTGAACACTGAAGCTTTCTTT. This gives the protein CASSPNWQLNTEAFF.